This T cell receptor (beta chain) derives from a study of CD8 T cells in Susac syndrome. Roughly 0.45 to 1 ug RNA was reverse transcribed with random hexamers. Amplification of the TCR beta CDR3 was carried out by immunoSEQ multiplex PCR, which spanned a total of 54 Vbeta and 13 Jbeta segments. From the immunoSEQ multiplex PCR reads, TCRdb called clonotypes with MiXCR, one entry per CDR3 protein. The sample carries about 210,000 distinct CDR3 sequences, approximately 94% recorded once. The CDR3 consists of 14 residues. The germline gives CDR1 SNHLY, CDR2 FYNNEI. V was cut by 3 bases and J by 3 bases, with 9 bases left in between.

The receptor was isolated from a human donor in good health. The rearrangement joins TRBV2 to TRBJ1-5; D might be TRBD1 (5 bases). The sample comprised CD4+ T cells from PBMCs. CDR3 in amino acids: CASSDGTNNQPQHF. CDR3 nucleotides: TGTGCCAGCAGTGATGGGACTAACAATCAGCCCCAGCATTTT.